Below, 30 T cell receptor beta chains from the same sample are listed, as sequenced in a study of OX40 agonist ivuxolimab in advanced cancers. The assay was immunoSEQ multiplex PCR, and TCRdb's table has in-frame clones only and misses some. The sample yields around 60,000 clones, 75% to 95% seen once. The material was CD4+ or CD8+ T cells sorted from blood, obtained in a trial of the OX40 agonist ivuxolimab. Receptors were obtained from an adult with an advanced solid tumor such as melanoma, head and neck, liver or kidney cancer.

This chain joins TRBV14 and TRBJ1-3, with a weak D call TRBD1 (6 bases). The CDR3 consists of 14 residues. Trimming stripped 2 bases from V and 6 bases from J, with 11 bases between. Looked up from germline, CDR1 is SGHDN and CDR2 is FVKESK. Here the CDR3 DNA reads TGTGCCAGCAGCCAACGGGGGCTGGAAAACACCATATATTTT. Residues: CASSQRGLENTIYF.

The chain uses TRBV5-4 and TRBJ1-1, with D hard to call. The CDR3 consists of 12 residues. Trimming took off 3 bases at V and 8 bases at J, with 11 bases between the two ends. CDR1 and CDR2 from the germline V gene are SGHNT and YYREEE (reference sequence). The CDR3 DNA follows: TGTGCCAGCAGCTATTTTACAATGGAAGCTTTCTTT. Translated: CASSYFTMEAFF.

The J gene is TRBJ2-2, the V gene TRBV7-3; 9 nucleotides align to TRBD1. The CDR3 is 15 residues long. Losses at the gene ends were 5 bases for V and 6 bases for J; bases not matched to a gene: 7. Germline lookup yields CDR1 SGHTA and CDR2 FQGTGA. Here the CDR3 DNA reads TGTGCCAGCAGCCTCGGGACAGGGCAGTCCGGGGAGCTGTTTTTT. Amino acid sequence: CASSLGTGQSGELFF. The whole variable domain, filled in from reference TRBV7-3 and TRBJ2-2, reads GAGVSQTPSNKVTEKGKYVELRCDPISGHTALYWYRQSLGQGPEFLIYFQGTGAADDSGLPNDRFFAVRPEGSVSTLKIQRTERGDSAVYLCASSLGTGQSGELFFGEGSRLTVL.

This chain links TRBV4-1 with TRBJ2-7; unclear D gene. From germline, CDR1 is MGHRA and CDR2 YSYEKL. This CDR3 has 15 residues. With 2 bases removed from V and 1 base from J, the gap between germline ends came to 12 bases. In nucleotides, the CDR3 is TGCGCCAGCAGCCAAACTGCAGACGGTTCCTACGAGCAGTACTTC. It yields the protein CASSQTADGSYEQYF.

V usage is TRBV5-1 and J usage is TRBJ1-3, with D possibly TRBD1 on 5 matching bases. Germline loops: CDR1 SGHRS, CDR2 YFSETQ. The CDR3 is made up of 17 amino acids. Deletions cut 0 bases from V and 1 base from J, with 14 bases between. The CDR3 spells CASSLGQTSGSGNTIYF. The CDR3, as DNA: TGCGCCAGCAGCTTGGGACAGACTTCAGGATCTGGAAACACCATATATTTT.

The chain joins TRBV29-1 to TRBJ2-7, with 9 positions matching TRBD1. The CDR3 sequence is 16 residues long. V lost 2 bases, J lost 4 bases, and 12 bases stayed unmatched. The germline gives CDR1 SQVTM, CDR2 ANQGSEA. DNA of the CDR3: TGCAGCGTTGAAATTTCGGACAGGGGCAGCGGGTACGAGCAGTACTTC. This translates into CSVEISDRGSGYEQYF.

Concerning this clone: The sample holds other DNA sequences that translate to the same CDR3. The V and J genes are TRBV11-2 and TRBJ2-3, with 9 bases fitting TRBD2. The CDR3 runs to 14 residues. The junction had 5 bases not matched to a gene; V was cut back by 8 bases and J by 2 bases. Per germline, CDR1 SGHAT and CDR2 FQNNGV. The CDR3 sequence is CASSTSGLTDTQYF. The CDR3 bases are TGTGCCAGCTCGACTAGCGGACTCACAGATACGCAGTATTTT.

The chain joins TRBV15 to TRBJ1-1; D is unclear. From germline, CDR1 is LNHNV and CDR2 YYDKDF (reference sequence). The CDR3 has 13 amino acids. With 1 base removed from V and 1 base from J, the gap between germline ends came to 4 bases. The CDR3 region has the DNA TGTGCCACCAGCAGAGGGGAGAACACTGAAGCTTTCTTT. Its translation: CATSRGENTEAFF. Based on the CDR3 plus reference TRBV15 and TRBJ1-1, the full variable domain is DAMVIQNPRYQVTQFGKPVTLSCSQTLNHNVMYWYQQKSSQAPKLLFHYYDKDFNNEADTPDNFQSRRPNTSFCFLDIRSPGLGDTAMYLCATSRGENTEAFFGQGTRLTVV.

This clone occurred once. V gene TRBV7-9 combines with J gene TRBJ1-1; D is possibly TRBD1 (6 bases). Germline values: CDR1 SEHNR, CDR2 FQNEAQ (reference sequence). This CDR3 has 13 residues. Trimming took off 5 bases at V and 4 bases at J, with 11 bases between the two ends. CDR3 sequence (DNA): TGTGCCAGCAGCCCGCAGGGGAGCACTGAAGCTTTCTTT. This sequence encodes CASSPQGSTEAFF.

CDR3 in DNA: TGCGCCAGCAGCTTCAGGACAGGGGAGGTGTTCGAGCAGTACTTC. Residues: CASSFRTGEVFEQYF. This sequence joins TRBV5-1 and TRBJ2-7; 9 bases line up with TRBD1. Germline assignment: CDR1 SGHRS and CDR2 YFSETQ. With V trimmed by 2 bases and J by 6 bases, 9 bases remained unmatched. CDR3 length: 15 amino acids.

J is TRBJ2-1 and V is TRBV29-1; TRBD2 is a possible D gene (5 bases). The V gene lost 2 bases and the J gene lost 4 bases, with 21 bases spanning the gap. CDR3 length: 17 amino acids. Germline V gives CDR1 SQVTM, CDR2 ANQGSEA. The CDR3 region is CSVERLPDPSDYNEQFF. CDR3 bases: TGCAGCGTTGAAAGACTACCCGATCCGTCAGATTACAATGAGCAGTTCTTC.

The rearrangement links TRBV6-5 to TRBJ2-2; D is undetermined. Trimming left V 2 bases short and J 5 bases short, with 9 bases between. There are 14 residues in the CDR3. Germline V gene data show CDR1 as MNHEY and CDR2 as SVGAGI. Here the CDR3 reads CASSYTSGTGELFF. The CDR3 nucleotides read TGTGCCAGCAGTTACACTTCAGGTACCGGGGAGCTGTTTTTT.

This clone showed up just once. The chain uses TRBV10-1 and TRBJ2-1, with D uncertain. Germline CDR1 is WNHNN and CDR2 is SYGVQD (reference sequence). The length of the CDR3 is 12 residues. Trimming left V 5 bases short and J 6 bases short, with 8 bases between. The CDR3 protein is CASSTLLNEQFF. CDR3 DNA: TGCGCCAGCAGTACTCTACTCAATGAGCAGTTCTTC.

This rearrangement joins TRBV29-1 to TRBJ2-7; 13 bases are a match to TRBD2. Germline CDR1 is SQVTM and CDR2 is ANQGSEA. CDR3 length equals 13 residues. V was pared by 4 bases and J by 5 bases, with 2 bases of the junction left unmatched. CDR3: CSVGTSGSHEQYF. CDR3 in DNA: TGCAGCGTTGGGACTAGCGGGAGCCACGAGCAGTACTTC.

The chain links TRBV27 to TRBJ2-7; D may be TRBD1 (5 bases). The V gene lost 4 bases and the J gene lost 2 bases, with 15 bases spanning the gap. This CDR3 is 15 amino acids long. Germline CDR1 MNHEY, CDR2 SMNVEV (reference sequence). The CDR3 sequence: CASSSRTQYPYEQYF. The CDR3 region has the DNA TGTGCCAGCAGTTCCCGGACACAATACCCCTACGAGCAGTACTTC.

The CDR3 region has the DNA TGTGCCACCAGCCCAGGACAGGGGTCCTACGAGCAGTACTTC. Encoded protein: CATSPGQGSYEQYF. The chain joins TRBV15 to TRBJ2-5; 9 bases are a match to TRBD1. The DNA end lines up better with TRBJ2-7; the J call may be wrong. Per germline, CDR1 LNHNV and CDR2 YYDKDF (reference sequence). There are 14 residues in the CDR3.

This sequence joins TRBV28 and TRBJ2-2; a weak D match, TRBD2 (6 bases). With 4 bases removed from V and 6 bases from J, the gap between germline ends came to 15 bases. The CDR3 covers 15 residues. CDR1 and CDR2 (germline): MDHEN, SYDVKM. The DNA for the CDR3 is TGTGCCAGCAGTTCCCGTCGCGGGGTTGCCGGGGAGCTGTTTTTT. Protein: CASSSRRGVAGELFF.

This rearrangement joins TRBV29-1 to TRBJ2-2; TRBD1 matches 7 bases. V trimming: 4 bases; J trimming: 4 bases; junction bases outside the gene matches: 6. This CDR3 has 14 residues. Germline CDR1 reads SQVTM; CDR2 reads ANQGSEA. This CDR3 reads CSVGRQGGTGELFF. The CDR3 nucleotides read TGCAGCGTTGGGCGACAGGGTGGCACCGGGGAGCTGTTTTTT.

V and J are TRBV4-1 and TRBJ2-3; D assignment may be TRBD1 or TRBD2 (5 bases each). This CDR3 has 15 residues. The germline CDR1 and CDR2 sequences are MGHRA and YSYEKL. The V and J ends lost 3 bases and 3 bases respectively, with 13 bases between them. CDR3: CASSQWDVPTDTQYF. CDR3 DNA: TGCGCCAGCAGCCAGTGGGACGTCCCGACAGATACGCAGTATTTT.

This clone has just one count. CDR3 nucleotide sequence: TGTGCCAGCAGCCAAGATAGTCAGGGACCCTGGGGCTACACCTTC. It yields the protein CASSQDSQGPWGYTF. V usage is TRBV14 and J usage is TRBJ1-2; TRBD1 might be the D (5 bases). The CDR3 has 15 amino acids. Germline assignment: CDR1 SGHDN and CDR2 FVKESK. The V end was cut by 0 bases, the J end by 8 bases, with 16 bases between. The variable domain in full, with the rest retrieved from reference TRBV14 and TRBJ1-2, is EAGVTQFPSHSVIEKGQTVTLRCDPISGHDNLYWYRRVMGKEIKFLLHFVKESKQDESGMPNNRFLAERTGGTYSTLKVQPAELEDSGVYFCASSQDSQGPWGYTFGSGTRLTVV.

In this sample, this clone turned up once. CDR3 residues: CASSLLLATYEQYF. The DNA of the CDR3 is TGTGCCAGCAGCTTGTTACTAGCCACCTACGAGCAGTACTTC. The chain joins TRBV5-8 to TRBJ2-7, with D perhaps TRBD2 (6 bases). V was clipped by 1 base and J by 2 bases, with 10 bases between them. Germline CDR1 reads SGHTS; CDR2 reads YDEGEE. The CDR3 runs 14 residues.

This clone was counted between two and nine times. The chain uses TRBV9 and TRBJ2-7; D gene ambiguous. The ends were cut back, 3 bases at V and 2 bases at J, with 3 bases in the middle. Germline-derived CDR1 and CDR2 are SGDLS and YYNGEE. This CDR3 comprises 11 residues. CDR3 in DNA: TGTGCCAGCAGCGACGCCTACGAGCAGTACTTC. It encodes CASSDAYEQYF.

This chain joins TRBV7-9 and TRBJ2-3; TRBD2 matches at 9 bases. The germline gives CDR1 SEHNR, CDR2 FQNEAQ (reference sequence). After removal of 2 bases from V and 3 bases from J, the junction contained 12 bases not matched to a gene. CDR3 length: 18 amino acids. CDR3 in amino acids: CASSLIIRGLADTDTQYF. For the CDR3, the DNA is TGTGCCAGCAGCTTAATAATAAGGGGACTAGCAGATACAGATACGCAGTATTTT.

The gene calls are TRBV5-1 and TRBJ2-7, with TRBD1 as a possible D gene (5 bases). Germline V gene lookup returns CDR1 SGHRS and CDR2 YFSETQ. CDR3 size: 14 residues. V shed 0 bases and J shed 5 bases, with 12 bases lying between them. CDR3 DNA: TGCGCCAGCAGCTTGGTGCAGGGTCAGAACGAGCAGTACTTC. It codes for CASSLVQGQNEQYF.

A word on this clone: Germline is not matched at one junction end, which may reflect a read error. The chain recombines TRBV11-3 with TRBJ2-2, with 8 bases matching TRBD1. Germline V CDR1 and CDR2: SGHNT, YENEEA. There are 13 residues in the CDR3. The CDR3 nucleotides are TGTGCCAGCAGCTTCCTGGCGGACAGGGACATCTCTTTT. It specifies CASSFLADRDISF.

CDR3 sequence reads: CASSSPGLKIMGYGYTF. The CDR3 DNA reads as TGCGCCAGCAGCTCACCGGGCCTAAAAATTATGGGGTATGGCTACACCTTC. This chain joins TRBV5-1 and TRBJ1-2, with no clear D. The CDR3 is made up of 17 amino acids. Trimming stripped 3 bases from V and 5 bases from J, with 23 bases between. The germline V gene encodes CDR1 SGHRS and CDR2 YFSETQ.

This clone came up once. The chain couples TRBV7-9 to TRBJ2-7, with a possible D match to TRBD1 (6 bases). The CDR3 extends over 13 amino acids. V lost 6 bases and J 4 bases, leaving 13 bases between the germline ends. The V gene's germline CDR1 is SEHNR and CDR2 FQNEAQ (reference sequence). The CDR3 bases are TGTGCCAGCAGGCCCCGGGACAAGTACGAGCAGTACTTC. The encoded protein is CASRPRDKYEQYF.

The chain combines TRBV21-1 with TRBJ2-3; whether TRBD1, the table's D call, matches the DNA was not checked. TRBV21-1 is recorded as a pseudogene. The CDR3 runs 16 residues. This CDR3 reads CASSNQNREVRDTQYF. CDR3 bases: TGTGCCAGCAGCAACCAAAACAGGGAAGTGAGAGATACGCAGTATTTT.

This clone was detected once. This chain joins TRBV6-9 and TRBJ2-3, with D perhaps matching TRBD1 or TRBD2 (6 bases each). Germline CDR1 reads MNHGY; CDR2 reads SVAAGI. V was cut by 1 base and J by 4 bases, with 21 bases left in between. The CDR3 length is 18 residues. CDR3 protein: CASSYCDVSLEGADTQYF. CDR3 DNA sequence: TGTGCCAGCAGTTATTGTGACGTTTCATTGGAGGGGGCAGATACGCAGTATTTT.

In regard to this clone: An end of the junction differs from the germline gene, which may be a read error. CDR3 region: CASTLTERAYEQYF. CDR3 sequence (DNA): TGCGCCAGCACCTTGACAGAAAGGGCCTACGAGCAGTACTTC. The chain carries TRBV5-1 and TRBJ2-7; D perhaps matches TRBD1 (5 bases). The CDR3 runs to 14 residues. Germline-derived CDR1 and CDR2 are SGHRS and YFSETQ.